The rows below give T cell receptor beta chains drawn from one sample of a study of T cell responses to AZD1222 COVID-19 vaccine. Measured with immunoSEQ multiplex PCR; TCRdb has only the in-frame clones, and not every one. The sample holds about 91,000 clones; over 75% are singletons and the top ten take 15% to 20%. Sequencing was performed on peripheral blood, taken on day 0 of AZD1222 vaccination. Every receptor here comes from an adult in good health. CDR3s include the opening cysteine and the closing phenylalanine or tryptophan. The D gene is left open where the match is weak. Clone size is not always given. Where it is, it says once, few, many or a class for expanded clones.

d_gene: .
j_gene: TRBJ1-4
abundance: .
v_gene: TRBV3-1/TRBV3-2
CDR3nt: TGTGCCAGCAGCCCTCCGGGGTCCGATGAAAAACTGTTTTTT
CDR3aa: CASSPPGSDEKLFF

d_gene: .
j_gene: TRBJ1-5
abundance: .
v_gene: TRBV7-2
CDR3nt: TGTGCCAGCAGCTCGGAGGGCAATCAGCCCCAGCATTTT
CDR3aa: CASSSEGNQPQHF

d_gene: .
j_gene: TRBJ1-4
abundance: .
v_gene: TRBV7-2
CDR3nt: TGTGCCAGCAGCCCAAGTCCGGCAACTAATGAAAAACTGTTTTTT
CDR3aa: CASSPSPATNEKLFF

d_gene: TRBD2
j_gene: TRBJ2-7
abundance: once
v_gene: TRBV7-8
CDR3nt: TGTGCCAGCAGCTTAGGTTCGGCGGGAGGAGGCGAGCAGTACTTC
CDR3aa: CASSLGSAGGGEQYF

d_gene: .
j_gene: TRBJ2-7
abundance: .
v_gene: TRBV21-1
CDR3nt: TGTGCCAGCAGCAAAGCCCAGGGGGTTATTTACGAGCAGTACTTC
CDR3aa: CASSKAQGVIYEQYF

d_gene: .
j_gene: TRBJ2-7
abundance: .
v_gene: TRBV28
CDR3nt: TGTGCCAGCTCGTCGTCCTACGAGCAGTACTTC
CDR3aa: CASSSSYEQYF

d_gene: TRBD1
j_gene: TRBJ1-2
abundance: .
v_gene: TRBV12-3/TRBV12-4
CDR3nt: TGTGCCAGCAGCAGACAGGGGGTAGGTGGCTACACCTTC
CDR3aa: CASSRQGVGGYTF

d_gene: .
j_gene: TRBJ1-5
abundance: .
v_gene: TRBV9
CDR3nt: TGTGCCAGCAGCGTAGACAGCCAAAGTCAGCCCCAGCATTTT
CDR3aa: CASSVDSQSQPQHF

d_gene: TRBD1
j_gene: TRBJ2-7
abundance: .
v_gene: TRBV5-4
CDR3nt: TGTGCCAGCAGCTCTGTGACAGGGATGAAGGAGCAGTACTTC
CDR3aa: CASSSVTGMKEQYF

d_gene: .
j_gene: TRBJ1-2
abundance: once
v_gene: TRBV7-2
CDR3nt: TGTGCCAGCAGCCCGGGGCCCCCTCCCACTGGCTACACCTTC
CDR3aa: CASSPGPPPTGYTF

d_gene: .
j_gene: TRBJ2-1
abundance: .
v_gene: TRBV6-2/TRBV6-3
CDR3nt: TGTGCCAGCAGTTCCCCTCACGGCCCCCAAGTGCATGAGCAGTTCTTC
CDR3aa: CASSSPHGPQVHEQFF

d_gene: TRBD2
j_gene: TRBJ2-1
abundance: .
v_gene: TRBV19
CDR3nt: TGTGCCACCAGACTAGCCCCGAGCTCCTACAATGAGCAGTTCTTC
CDR3aa: CATRLAPSSYNEQFF

d_gene: .
j_gene: TRBJ2-2
abundance: .
v_gene: TRBV18
CDR3nt: TGTGCCAGCTCACCTCTCGGGACCGGGGAGCTGTTTTTT
CDR3aa: CASSPLGTGELFF

d_gene: .
j_gene: TRBJ1-1
abundance: few
v_gene: TRBV6-2/TRBV6-3
CDR3nt: TGTGCCAGCAGTTACTCACAGGGCTACACTGAAGCTTTCTTT
CDR3aa: CASSYSQGYTEAFF

d_gene: TRBD1
j_gene: TRBJ2-3
abundance: .
v_gene: TRBV4-1
CDR3nt: TGCGCCAGCAGCCGTTTAGGACAGGTTAGCACAGATACGCAGTATTTT
CDR3aa: CASSRLGQVSTDTQYF

d_gene: .
j_gene: TRBJ1-5
abundance: few
v_gene: TRBV10-3
CDR3nt: TGTGCCATCAGTGACTACTTGGGTTTCGGACAGCCCCAGCATTTT
CDR3aa: CAISDYLGFGQPQHF

d_gene: .
j_gene: TRBJ2-7
abundance: .
v_gene: TRBV27
CDR3nt: TGTGCCAGCAGACCCCTCAGGGGCGAGCAGTACTTC
CDR3aa: CASRPLRGEQYF

d_gene: TRBD1
j_gene: TRBJ2-4
abundance: .
v_gene: TRBV18
CDR3nt: TGTGCCAGCTCACCGGGACAGGGGCCGCGAGGAGCCAAAAACATTCAGTACTTC
CDR3aa: CASSPGQGPRGAKNIQYF

d_gene: .
j_gene: TRBJ2-3
abundance: .
v_gene: TRBV7-8
CDR3nt: TGTGCCAGCAGCCCTAGTTACACAGATACGCAGTATTTT
CDR3aa: CASSPSYTDTQYF

d_gene: TRBD1
j_gene: TRBJ1-5
abundance: .
v_gene: TRBV2
CDR3nt: TGTGCCAGCAGTCGACAGGGCCCCCCTCAGCCCCAGCATTTT
CDR3aa: CASSRQGPPQPQHF

d_gene: .
j_gene: TRBJ1-2
abundance: .
v_gene: TRBV18
CDR3nt: TGTGCCAGCTCACCACCAGCGGGGGTGGATGGCTACACCTTC
CDR3aa: CASSPPAGVDGYTF

d_gene: TRBD1
j_gene: TRBJ2-7
abundance: .
v_gene: TRBV6-5
CDR3nt: TGTGCCATCCAATCGGACAGGTTTGGGTACGAGCAGTACTTC
CDR3aa: CAIQSDRFGYEQYF